Below, 2 T cell receptor beta chains from the same sample are listed, as sequenced in a study of STAT5B mutations in CD4+ large granular lymphocyte leukemia. This table comes from immunoSEQ multiplex PCR, and its TCRdb copy is limited to in-frame clones, with some not included. The sample consists of 40,000 or so clones, about 81% of them appearing once. Sequencing was performed on CD4+ T cells from blood buffy coats. These receptors originate from a human donor in good health.

The V and J genes are TRBV6-1 and TRBJ1-1, with TRBD1 identical over 7 bases. Looked up from germline, CDR1 is MNHNS and CDR2 is SASEGT. V lost 3 bases to trimming and J lost 1 base; unmatched junction nucleotides: 8. This CDR3 has 16 amino acids. CDR3 sequence reads: CASSEWGQSANTEAFF. CDR3 nucleotides: TGTGCCAGCAGTGAGTGGGGACAGTCCGCGAACACTGAAGCTTTCTTT.

The chain has TRBV7-3 and TRBJ2-7, with 11 positions matching TRBD2. J lost 8 bases, V lost 2 bases, and 8 bases had no gene match. CDR3 length equals 15 residues. Germline V lookup: CDR1 SGHTA, CDR2 FQGTGA. For the CDR3, the DNA is TGTGCCAGCAGCTTACCCGGGACTAGCGGAGGGAAGCAGTACTTC. Translation gives CASSLPGTSGGKQYF.